This passage covers 6 T cell receptor beta chains from one sample sequenced in a study of blood T cell repertoires in COVID-19. Assay used: immunoSEQ multiplex PCR; TCRdb lists only in-frame clones, some missing. Among over 100,000 clones listed, approximately 90% were seen once. The sample consisted of peripheral blood. These receptors were obtained from a human donor with acute or convalescent COVID-19. The donor label of this sample is uncertain.

The chain couples TRBV19 to TRBJ2-2, with TRBD1 identical over 8 bases. This CDR3 is 13 amino acids long. Germline V lookup: CDR1 LNHDA, CDR2 SQIVND (reference sequence). V dropped 8 bases and J dropped 4; count of bases not matched to a gene: 3. CDR3 residues: CASQGAVTGELFF. CDR3 DNA sequence: TGTGCCAGTCAGGGGGCGGTCACCGGGGAGCTGTTTTTT.

The chain uses TRBV27 and TRBJ1-5; D is unclear. Trimming pared 2 bases from V and 3 bases from J, leaving 11 bases between. Per the germline V gene, CDR1 is MNHEY and CDR2 is SMNVEV (reference sequence). The CDR3 has 15 residues. As DNA, the CDR3 is TGTGCCAGCAGTTTAGAGTACCCACCCAATCAGCCCCAGCATTTT. This encodes CASSLEYPPNQPQHF.

The V call is TRBV5-5, the J call TRBJ1-4, with D unclear. V lost 4 bases and J lost 10, with 17 bases in between. The CDR3 has 14 amino acids. Germline CDR1 and CDR2: SGHKS and YYEKEE (reference sequence). The CDR3 DNA reads as TGTGCCAGCAGCCAAAGAAACCCAGAGGGAAAACTGTTTTTT. As protein: CASSQRNPEGKLFF.

This chain joins TRBV19 and TRBJ2-7, with 7 bases fitting TRBD2. With 10 bases clipped from V and 3 bases from J, the junction kept 12 bases outside the gene matches. Germline V gives CDR1 LNHDA, CDR2 SQIVND (reference sequence). The CDR3 has 14 residues. The CDR3 nucleotides read TGTGCCACCCGATCGTCGACTAGCCGCTACGAGCAGTACTTC. It specifies CATRSSTSRYEQYF.

This clone was detected only once. The chain has TRBV6-5 and TRBJ1-4; 7 nucleotides agree with TRBD1. Unmatched junction bases numbered 3, after V lost 8 bases and J lost 0 bases. The CDR3 spans 14 residues. Germline assignment: CDR1 MNHEY and CDR2 SVGAGI. CDR3 DNA sequence: TGTGCCAGCGCAGGGGGTTCAACTAATGAAAAACTGTTTTTT. Amino acids: CASAGGSTNEKLFF.

The genes are TRBV27 and TRBJ2-2; unclear D gene. Trimming shortened V by 5 bases and J by 1 base, and 8 bases separated the two germline ends. The CDR3 length is 14 residues. The germline V gene has CDR1 MNHEY and CDR2 SMNVEV (reference sequence). The CDR3 DNA is TGTGCCAGCAGTCTTAACAGGAACACCGGGGAGCTGTTTTTT. Its translation: CASSLNRNTGELFF.